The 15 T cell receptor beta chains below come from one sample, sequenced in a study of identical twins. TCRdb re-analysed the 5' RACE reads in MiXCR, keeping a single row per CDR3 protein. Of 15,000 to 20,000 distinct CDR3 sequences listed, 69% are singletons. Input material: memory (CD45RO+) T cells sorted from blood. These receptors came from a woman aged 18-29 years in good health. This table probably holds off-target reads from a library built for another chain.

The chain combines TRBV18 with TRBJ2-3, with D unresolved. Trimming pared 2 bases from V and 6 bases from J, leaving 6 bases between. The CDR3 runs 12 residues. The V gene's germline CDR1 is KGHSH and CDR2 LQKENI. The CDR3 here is CASSPTEDTQYF. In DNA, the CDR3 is TGTGCCAGCTCACCAACAGAGGATACGCAGTATTTT.

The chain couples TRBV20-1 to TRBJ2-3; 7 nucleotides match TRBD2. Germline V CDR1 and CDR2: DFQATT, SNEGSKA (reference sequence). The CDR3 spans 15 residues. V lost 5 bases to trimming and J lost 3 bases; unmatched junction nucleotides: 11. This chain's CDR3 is CSAVEDLGGTDTQYF. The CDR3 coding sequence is TGCAGTGCTGTAGAGGACCTGGGGGGGACAGATACGCAGTATTTT.

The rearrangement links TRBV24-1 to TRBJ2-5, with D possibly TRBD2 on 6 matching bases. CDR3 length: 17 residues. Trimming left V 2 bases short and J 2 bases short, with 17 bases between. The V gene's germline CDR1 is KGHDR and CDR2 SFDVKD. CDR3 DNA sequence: TGTGCCACCAGTGATTCGACTCCCGGGCGGGGTCAAGAGACCCAGTACTTC. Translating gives CATSDSTPGRGQETQYF.

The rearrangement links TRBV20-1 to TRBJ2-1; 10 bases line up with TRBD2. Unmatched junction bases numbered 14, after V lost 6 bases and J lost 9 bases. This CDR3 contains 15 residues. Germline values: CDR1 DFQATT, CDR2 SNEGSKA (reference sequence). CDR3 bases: TGCAGTGCCGCGAGAAGCGGGAGGGCCCAGGTTGAGCAGTTCTTC. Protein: CSAARSGRAQVEQFF.

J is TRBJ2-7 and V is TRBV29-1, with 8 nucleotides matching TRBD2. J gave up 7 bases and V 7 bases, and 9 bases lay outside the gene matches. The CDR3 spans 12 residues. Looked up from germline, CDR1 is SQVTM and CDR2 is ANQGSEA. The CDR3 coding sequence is TGCAGCGCAACCGGGACTAGAGGAGAGCAGTACTTC. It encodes CSATGTRGEQYF.

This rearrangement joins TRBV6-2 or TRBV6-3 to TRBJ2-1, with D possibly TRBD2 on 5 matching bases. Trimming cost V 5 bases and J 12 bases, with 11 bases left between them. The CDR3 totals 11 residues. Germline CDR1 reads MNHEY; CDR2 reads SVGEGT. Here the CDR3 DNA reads TGTGCCAGCAGTAGGACCGAGGGGCAGTTCTTC. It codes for CASSRTEGQFF.

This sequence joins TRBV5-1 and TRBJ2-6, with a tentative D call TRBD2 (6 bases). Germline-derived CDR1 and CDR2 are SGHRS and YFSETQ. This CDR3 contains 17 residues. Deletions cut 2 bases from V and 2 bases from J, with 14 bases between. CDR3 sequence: CASSLTAGRAGANVLTF. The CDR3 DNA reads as TGCGCCAGCAGCTTAACAGCCGGGAGAGCTGGGGCCAACGTCCTGACTTTC.

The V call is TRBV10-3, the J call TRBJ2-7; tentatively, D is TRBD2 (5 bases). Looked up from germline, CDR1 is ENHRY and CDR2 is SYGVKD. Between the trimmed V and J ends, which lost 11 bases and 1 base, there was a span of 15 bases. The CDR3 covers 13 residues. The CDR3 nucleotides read TGTGCCGTCGGGATAGGTTATTCCTACGAGCAGTACTTC. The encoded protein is CAVGIGYSYEQYF.

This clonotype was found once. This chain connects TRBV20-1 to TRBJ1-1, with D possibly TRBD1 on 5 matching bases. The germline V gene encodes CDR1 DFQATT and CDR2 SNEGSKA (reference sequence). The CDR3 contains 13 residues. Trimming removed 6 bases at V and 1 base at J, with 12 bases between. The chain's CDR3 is CSAKGLRNTEAFF. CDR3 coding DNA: TGCAGTGCCAAGGGACTAAGGAACACTGAAGCTTTCTTT.

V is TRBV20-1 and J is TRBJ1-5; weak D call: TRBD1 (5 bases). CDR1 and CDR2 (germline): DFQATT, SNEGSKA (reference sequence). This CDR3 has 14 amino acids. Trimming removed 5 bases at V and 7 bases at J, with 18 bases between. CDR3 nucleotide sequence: TGCAGTGCTCTCGGGCCAACCGAGGGGCAGCCCCAGCATTTT. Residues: CSALGPTEGQPQHF.

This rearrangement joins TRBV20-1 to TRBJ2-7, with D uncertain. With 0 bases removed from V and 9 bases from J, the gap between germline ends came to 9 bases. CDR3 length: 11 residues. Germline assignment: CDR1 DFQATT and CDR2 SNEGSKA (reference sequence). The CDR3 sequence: CSARDLLGQYF. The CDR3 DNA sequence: TGCAGTGCTAGAGATCTACTGGGGCAGTACTTC.

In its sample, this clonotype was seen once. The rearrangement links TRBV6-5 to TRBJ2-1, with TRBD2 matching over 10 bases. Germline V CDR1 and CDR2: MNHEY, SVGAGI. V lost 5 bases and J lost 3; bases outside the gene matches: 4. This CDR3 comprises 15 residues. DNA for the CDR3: TGTGCCAGCAGTCCCGGACTAGCGGTCTACAATGAGCAGTTCTTC. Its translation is CASSPGLAVYNEQFF.

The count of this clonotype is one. CDR3 sequence (DNA): TGTGCCAGCAGGAACAGGGGAGCTATCTACGAGCAGTACTTC. Protein sequence: CASRNRGAIYEQYF. The genes are TRBV28 and TRBJ2-7, with TRBD1 matching 7 bases. The CDR3 extends over 14 amino acids. V was clipped by 6 bases and J by 3 bases; unmatched bases: 8. Germline V gives CDR1 MDHEN, CDR2 SYDVKM.

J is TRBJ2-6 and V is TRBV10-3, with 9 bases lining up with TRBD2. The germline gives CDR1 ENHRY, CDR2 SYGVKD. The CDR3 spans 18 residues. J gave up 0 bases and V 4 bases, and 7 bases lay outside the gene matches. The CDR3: CAISGSSGVLSGANVLTF. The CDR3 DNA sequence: TGTGCCATCAGTGGGTCTAGCGGGGTCCTCTCTGGGGCCAACGTCCTGACTTTC.

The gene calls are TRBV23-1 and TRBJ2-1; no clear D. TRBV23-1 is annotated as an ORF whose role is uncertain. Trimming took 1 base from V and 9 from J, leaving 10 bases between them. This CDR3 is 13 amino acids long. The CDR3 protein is CASSQLSGSEQFF. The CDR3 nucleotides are TGCGCCAGCAGTCAATTGAGTGGTAGTGAGCAGTTCTTC.